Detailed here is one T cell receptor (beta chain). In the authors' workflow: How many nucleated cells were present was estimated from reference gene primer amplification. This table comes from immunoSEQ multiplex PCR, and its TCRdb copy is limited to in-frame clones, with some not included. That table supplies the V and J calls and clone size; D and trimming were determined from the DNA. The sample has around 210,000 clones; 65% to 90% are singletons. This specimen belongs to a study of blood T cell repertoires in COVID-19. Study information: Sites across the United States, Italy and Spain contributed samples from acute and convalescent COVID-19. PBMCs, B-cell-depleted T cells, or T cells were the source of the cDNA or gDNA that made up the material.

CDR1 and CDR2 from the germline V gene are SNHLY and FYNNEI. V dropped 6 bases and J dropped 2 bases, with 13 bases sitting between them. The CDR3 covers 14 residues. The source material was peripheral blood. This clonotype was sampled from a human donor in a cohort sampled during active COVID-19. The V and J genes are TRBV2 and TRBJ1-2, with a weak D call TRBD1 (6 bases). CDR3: CASRSWTENYGYTF. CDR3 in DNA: TGTGCCAGCAGATCTTGGACAGAGAACTATGGCTACACCTTC. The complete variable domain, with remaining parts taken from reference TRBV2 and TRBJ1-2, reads EPEVTQTPSHQVTQMGQEVILRCVPISNHLYFYWYRQILGQKVEFLVSFYNNEISEKSEIFDDQFSVERPDGSNFTLKIRSTKLEDSAMYFCASRSWTENYGYTFGSGTRLTVV.